The 9 T cell receptor beta chains given below trace back to one sample, sequenced in a study of blood T cell repertoires in COVID-19. Clones were sequenced by immunoSEQ multiplex PCR, and TCRdb holds only the in-frame ones, with some missing. The sample includes approximately 200,000 clones, around 90% of them seen just once. Sequenced material: PBMCs or T cells enriched from blood (not recorded which). These receptors originate from a woman aged 25 to 39 who had been exposed to COVID-19.

The rearrangement joins TRBV7-9 to TRBJ2-7; D might be TRBD2 (5 bases). This CDR3 comprises 16 residues. Trimming shortened V by 1 base and J by 2 bases, and 15 bases separated the two germline ends. Germline assignment: CDR1 SEHNR and CDR2 FQNEAQ (reference sequence). The CDR3 sequence is CASSLVTGGLTYEQYF. As DNA, the CDR3 is TGTGCCAGCAGCTTAGTAACCGGCGGGTTGACCTACGAGCAGTACTTC.

This rearrangement joins TRBV3-1 (or the pseudogene TRBV3-2) to TRBJ1-1; D not certain. With 0 bases removed from V and 0 bases from J, the gap between germline ends came to 8 bases. The CDR3 has 15 amino acids. CDR1 is LGHDT, CDR2 YNNKEL, per germline (reference sequence). The CDR3 is CASSQDWAVNTEAFF. The DNA of the CDR3 is TGTGCCAGCAGCCAAGATTGGGCAGTGAACACTGAAGCTTTCTTT.

V is TRBV30 and J is TRBJ1-5, with unresolved D. Germline CDR1 GTSNPN, CDR2 SVGIG (reference sequence). The V end lost 1 base, the J end lost 4 bases, and 8 bases lay between the germline ends. The CDR3 extends over 13 amino acids. CDR3 region: CAWSGHRNQPQHF. In nucleotides, the CDR3 is TGTGCCTGGAGTGGGCACCGAAATCAGCCCCAGCATTTT.

This clone was detected only once. The chain joins TRBV10-3 to TRBJ2-3; D unresolved. Trimming cost V 2 bases and J 8 bases, with 8 bases left between them. Per the germline V gene, CDR1 is ENHRY and CDR2 is SYGVKD. The CDR3 covers 12 residues. CDR3 in DNA: TGTGCCATCAGTGAGGATCCCGGTACGCAGTATTTT. Translating gives CAISEDPGTQYF.

The rearrangement links TRBV5-4 to TRBJ1-3, with TRBD1 identical over 9 bases. V gave up 3 bases and J gave up 7 bases; unmatched junction bases: 8. The CDR3 has 15 residues. Looked up from germline, CDR1 is SGHNT and CDR2 is YYREEE (reference sequence). The CDR3 DNA follows: TGTGCCAGCAGCTCCCGGGACAGGGTGCGTAACACCATATATTTT. This gives the protein CASSSRDRVRNTIYF.

The chain links TRBV5-6 to TRBJ2-7; D is unclear. The CDR3 is 15 amino acids. Per germline, CDR1 SGHDT and CDR2 YYEEEE. With 0 bases removed from V and 2 bases from J, the gap between germline ends came to 12 bases. CDR3 loop: CASSLVGHFPYEQYF. The CDR3 DNA follows: TGTGCCAGCAGCTTGGTGGGCCACTTCCCCTACGAGCAGTACTTC.

The count of this clone is one. The V call is TRBV5-1, the J call TRBJ1-1; D not certain. V was clipped by 1 base and J by 1 base, with 8 bases between them. Germline V gene sequence: CDR1 SGHRS, CDR2 YFSETQ. The CDR3 has 14 residues. CDR3 in DNA: TGCGCCAGCAGCTTGAACTACCCGAACACTGAAGCTTTCTTT. As protein: CASSLNYPNTEAFF.

The rearrangement uses TRBV6-5 and TRBJ2-7, with TRBD2 matching over 12 bases. Germline V gives CDR1 MNHEY, CDR2 SVGAGI. The CDR3 loop spans 15 amino acids. V lost 6 bases, J lost 5 bases, and 8 bases stayed unmatched. CDR3 nucleotide sequence: TGTGCCAGCAGGACCGGACTAGCGGGAACCGACGAGCAGTACTTC. Protein: CASRTGLAGTDEQYF.

The J gene is TRBJ2-1, the V gene TRBV28; 8 bases match TRBD2. The germline CDR1 and CDR2 sequences are MDHEN and SYDVKM. CDR3 length: 15 amino acids. The junction had 2 bases not matched to a gene; V was cut back by 2 bases and J by 2 bases. CDR3 DNA sequence: TGTGCCAGCAGTTTAGTAGCGGGGACCTACAATGAGCAGTTCTTC. This gives the protein CASSLVAGTYNEQFF.